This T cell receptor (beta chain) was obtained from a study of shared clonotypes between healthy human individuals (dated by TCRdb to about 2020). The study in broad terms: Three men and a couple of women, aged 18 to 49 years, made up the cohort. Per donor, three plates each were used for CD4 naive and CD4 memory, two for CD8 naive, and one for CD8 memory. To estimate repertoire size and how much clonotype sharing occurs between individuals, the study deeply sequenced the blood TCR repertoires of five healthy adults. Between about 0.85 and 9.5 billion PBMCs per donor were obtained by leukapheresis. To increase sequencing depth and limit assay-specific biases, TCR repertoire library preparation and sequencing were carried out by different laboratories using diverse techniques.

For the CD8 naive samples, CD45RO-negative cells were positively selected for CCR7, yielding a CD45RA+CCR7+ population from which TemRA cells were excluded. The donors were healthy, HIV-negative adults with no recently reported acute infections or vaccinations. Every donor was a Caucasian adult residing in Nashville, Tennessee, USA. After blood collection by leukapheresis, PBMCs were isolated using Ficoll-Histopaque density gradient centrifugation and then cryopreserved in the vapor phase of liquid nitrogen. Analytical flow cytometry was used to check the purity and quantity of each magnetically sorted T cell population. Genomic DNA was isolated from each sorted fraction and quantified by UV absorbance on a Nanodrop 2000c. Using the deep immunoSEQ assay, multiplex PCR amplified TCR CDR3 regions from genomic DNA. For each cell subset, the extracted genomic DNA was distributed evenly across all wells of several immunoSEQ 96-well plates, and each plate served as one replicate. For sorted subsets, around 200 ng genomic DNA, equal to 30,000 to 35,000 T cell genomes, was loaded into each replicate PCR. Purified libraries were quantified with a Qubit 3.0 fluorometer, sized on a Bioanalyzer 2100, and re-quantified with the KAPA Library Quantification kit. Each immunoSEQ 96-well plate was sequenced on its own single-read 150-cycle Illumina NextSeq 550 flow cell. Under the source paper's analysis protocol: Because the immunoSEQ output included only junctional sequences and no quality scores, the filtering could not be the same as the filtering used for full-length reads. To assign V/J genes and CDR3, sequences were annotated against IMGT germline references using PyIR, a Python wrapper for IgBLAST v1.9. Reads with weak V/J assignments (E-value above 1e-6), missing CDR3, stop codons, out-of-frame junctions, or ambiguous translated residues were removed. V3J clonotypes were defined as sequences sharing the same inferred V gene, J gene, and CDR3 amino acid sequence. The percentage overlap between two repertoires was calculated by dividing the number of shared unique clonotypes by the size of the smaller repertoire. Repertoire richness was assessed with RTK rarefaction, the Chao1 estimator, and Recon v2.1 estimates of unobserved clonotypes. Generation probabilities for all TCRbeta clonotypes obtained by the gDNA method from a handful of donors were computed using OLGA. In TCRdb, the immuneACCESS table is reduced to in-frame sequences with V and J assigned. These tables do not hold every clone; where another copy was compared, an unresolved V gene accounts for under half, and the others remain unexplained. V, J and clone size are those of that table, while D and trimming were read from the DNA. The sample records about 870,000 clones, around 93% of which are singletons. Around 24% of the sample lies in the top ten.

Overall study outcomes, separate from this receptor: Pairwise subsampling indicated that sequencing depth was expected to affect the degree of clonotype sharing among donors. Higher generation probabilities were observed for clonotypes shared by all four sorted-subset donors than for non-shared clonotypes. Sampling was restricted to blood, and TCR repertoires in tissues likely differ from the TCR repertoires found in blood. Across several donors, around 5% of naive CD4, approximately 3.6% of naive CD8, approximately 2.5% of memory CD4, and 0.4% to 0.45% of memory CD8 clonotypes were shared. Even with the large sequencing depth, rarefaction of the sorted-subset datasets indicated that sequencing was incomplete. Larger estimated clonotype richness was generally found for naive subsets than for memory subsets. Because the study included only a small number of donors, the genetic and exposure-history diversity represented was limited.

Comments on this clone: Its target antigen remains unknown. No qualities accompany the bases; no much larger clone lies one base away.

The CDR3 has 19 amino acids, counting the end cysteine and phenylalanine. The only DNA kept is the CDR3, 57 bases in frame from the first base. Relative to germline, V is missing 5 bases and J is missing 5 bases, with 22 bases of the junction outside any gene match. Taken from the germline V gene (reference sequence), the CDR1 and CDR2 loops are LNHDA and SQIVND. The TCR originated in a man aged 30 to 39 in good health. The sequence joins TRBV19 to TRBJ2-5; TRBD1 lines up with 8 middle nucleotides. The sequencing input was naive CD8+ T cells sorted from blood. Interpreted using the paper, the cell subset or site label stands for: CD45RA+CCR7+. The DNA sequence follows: TGTGCCAGTAGTTCAAGGACAGGGCGAACGGAGAGGTTCAAGGAGACCCAGTACTTC. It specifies CASSSRTGRTERFKETQYF.